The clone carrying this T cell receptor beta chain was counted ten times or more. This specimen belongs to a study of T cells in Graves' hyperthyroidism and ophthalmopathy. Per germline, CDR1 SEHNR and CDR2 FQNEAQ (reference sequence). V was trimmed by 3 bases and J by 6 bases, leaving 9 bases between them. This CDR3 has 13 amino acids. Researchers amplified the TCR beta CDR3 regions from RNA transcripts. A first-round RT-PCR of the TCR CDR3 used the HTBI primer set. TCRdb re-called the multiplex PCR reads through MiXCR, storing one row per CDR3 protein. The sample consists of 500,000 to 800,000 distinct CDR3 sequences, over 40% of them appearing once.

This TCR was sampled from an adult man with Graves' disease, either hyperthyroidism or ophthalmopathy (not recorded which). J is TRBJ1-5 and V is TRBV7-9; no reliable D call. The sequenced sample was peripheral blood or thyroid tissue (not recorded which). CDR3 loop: CASSFGLGQPQHF. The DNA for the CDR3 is TGTGCCAGCAGCTTTGGGTTGGGTCAGCCCCAGCATTTT. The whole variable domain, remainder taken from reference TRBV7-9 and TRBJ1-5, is DTGVSQNPRHKITKRGQNVTFRCDPISEHNRLYWYRQTLGQGPEFLTYFQNEAQLEKSRLLSDRFSAERPKGSFSTLEIQRTEQGDSAMYLCASSFGLGQPQHFGDGTRLSIL.